The 27 T cell receptor beta chains listed next were all sequenced from one sample in a study of T-cell memory formation after mild COVID-19. Each CDR3 protein gets one entry after TCRdb re-called the 5' RACE reads with MiXCR. The data contain about 430,000 distinct CDR3 sequences, roughly 18% of them seen just once; the ten biggest clones take up about 22%. Sequencing used PBMCs or a T cell subset sorted from them (not recorded which). These receptors all stem from a man younger than 30 who had mild COVID-19 (a few samples of this study predate the infection). Cell type and time point are not known.

The chain uses TRBV20-1 and TRBJ2-3; D may be TRBD1 (5 bases). CDR1 and CDR2 (germline): DFQATT, SNEGSKA (reference sequence). This CDR3 spans 15 amino acids. Trimming cost V 5 bases and J 1 base, with 16 bases left between them. The CDR3 nucleotides are TGCAGTGCTCCGTATTGGGGCAGGGGCACAGATACGCAGTATTTT. Its translation is CSAPYWGRGTDTQYF.

This clonotype was seen only a few times. The chain combines TRBV14 with TRBJ2-2, with a tentative D call TRBD1 (5 bases). Trimming removed 0 bases from V and 4 bases from J, with 9 bases in between. The CDR3 contains 15 residues. Germline V CDR1 and CDR2: SGHDN, FVKESK. CDR3 sequence: CASSQEGRATGELFF. CDR3 in DNA: TGTGCCAGCAGCCAAGAGGGCAGGGCCACCGGGGAGCTGTTTTTT.

This clonotype has a handful of counts. The CDR3 DNA sequence: TGTGCCAGCAGCTTAACCCCGGCCAGAACACTGAACACTGAAGCTTTCTTT. Encoded protein: CASSLTPARTLNTEAFF. J is TRBJ1-1 and V is TRBV7-3; D not resolved. Trimming stripped 0 bases from V and 0 bases from J, with 14 bases between. Germline CDR1 is SGHTA and CDR2 is FQGTGA. This CDR3 has 17 amino acids.

This clonotype was found a few times. The chain links TRBV19 to TRBJ2-7, with 8 bases that match TRBD1. Germline V lookup: CDR1 LNHDA, CDR2 SQIVND (reference sequence). V trimming: 7 bases; J trimming: 3 bases; junction bases outside the gene matches: 5. The length of the CDR3 is 13 residues. This CDR3 is CASTRTGSYEQYF. CDR3 nucleotide sequence: TGTGCCAGTACCAGGACAGGGAGCTACGAGCAGTACTTC.

This chain joins TRBV5-4 and TRBJ2-3; the D gene could be TRBD1 or TRBD2 (6 bases each). V dropped 1 base and J dropped 1 base, with 13 bases sitting between them. Germline V CDR1 and CDR2: SGHNT, YYREEE (reference sequence). The CDR3 sequence is 16 residues long. CDR3 bases: TGTGCCAGCAGCTTGAGGGGGGAAGCGGGCACAGATACGCAGTATTTT. Its protein product is CASSLRGEAGTDTQYF.

The chain couples TRBV5-1 to TRBJ2-6; D may be TRBD1 (5 bases). Trimming shortened V by 4 bases and J by 3 bases, and 17 bases separated the two germline ends. CDR3 length equals 17 residues. Germline CDR1 and CDR2: SGHRS and YFSETQ. The CDR3 protein is CASSPGQGNDGANVLTF. In nucleotides, the CDR3 is TGCGCCAGCAGCCCCGGCCAGGGTAATGATGGGGCCAACGTCCTGACTTTC.

This chain uses TRBV5-1 with TRBJ1-2; D is undetermined. The CDR3 has 16 residues. V was pared by 3 bases and J by 0 bases, with 15 bases between. From germline, CDR1 is SGHRS and CDR2 YFSETQ. CDR3 residues: CASSSLPGISNYGYTF. The CDR3 DNA reads TGCGCCAGCAGCTCACTTCCCGGGATTTCTAACTATGGCTACACCTTC.

The V and J genes are TRBV5-1 and TRBJ2-7, with D possibly being TRBD1 (6 bases). In germline, CDR1 is SGHRS, CDR2 YFSETQ. Trimming cost V 4 bases and J 2 bases, with 13 bases left between them. The length of the CDR3 is 14 residues. The CDR3 nucleotides are TGCGCCAGCAGCGCAGGGGACGGCACCTACGAGCAGTACGTC. This gives the protein CASSAGDGTYEQYV.

The CDR3 DNA sequence: TGTGCCAGCAGCTCCACGGTGGGGGAAGCCTACGAGCAGTACTTC. Amino acids: CASSSTVGEAYEQYF. This chain connects TRBV7-9 to TRBJ2-7; D might be TRBD1 or TRBD2, each matching 5 bases. Germline V gene data show CDR1 as SEHNR and CDR2 as FQNEAQ (reference sequence). V dropped 4 bases and J dropped 2 bases, with 15 bases sitting between them. This CDR3 is built from 15 residues.

This clonotype was observed many times. J is TRBJ1-1 and V is TRBV19; D unresolved. Trimming took off 4 bases at V and 1 base at J, with 10 bases between the two ends. Germline V CDR1 and CDR2: LNHDA, SQIVND (reference sequence). The CDR3 is made up of 14 amino acids. In DNA form, the CDR3 reads TGTGCCAGTAGTAGTCGGTTGGGGAACACTGAAGCTTTCTTT. This gives the protein CASSSRLGNTEAFF.

This clonotype was counted only a few times. V gene TRBV7-8 combines with J gene TRBJ2-7; possibly TRBD1 for D (5 bases). V lost 0 bases, J lost 2 bases, and 8 bases lay in between. Looked up from germline, CDR1 is SGHVS and CDR2 is FQNEAQ. The CDR3 is 14 amino acids. For the CDR3, the DNA is TGTGCCAGCAGCTTAGCGGAGACAGCCTACGAGCAGTACGTC. This gives the protein CASSLAETAYEQYV.

The rearrangement uses TRBV10-2 and TRBJ2-5; 7 bases fit TRBD2. With V trimmed by 5 bases and J by 5 bases, 11 bases remained unmatched. The CDR3 contains 15 residues. Looked up from germline, CDR1 is WSHSY and CDR2 is SAAADI. CDR3 amino acids: CASSNLLASLETQYF. CDR3 nucleotide sequence: TGCGCCAGCAGTAACCTACTAGCGTCTTTGGAGACCCAGTACTTC.

The table lists this clonotype with many counts. The genes are TRBV6-2 or TRBV6-3 and TRBJ2-3; no reliable D call. In germline, CDR1 is MNHEY, CDR2 SVGEGT. There are 12 residues in the CDR3. Deletions cut 7 bases from V and 2 bases from J, with 7 bases between. The CDR3 sequence is CASTHTTDTQYF. The CDR3 coding sequence is TGTGCCAGCACACACACCACAGATACGCAGTATTTT.

This clonotype was counted a few times. V and J are TRBV4-1 and TRBJ2-5; possible D gene TRBD2, 6 bases. V lost 3 bases and J lost 0, with 17 bases in between. Per the germline V gene, CDR1 is MGHRA and CDR2 is YSYEKL. The CDR3 sequence is 17 residues long. CDR3 sequence reads: CASSHYGGRVYQETQYF. DNA for the CDR3: TGCGCCAGCAGCCACTACGGAGGGCGGGTGTACCAAGAGACCCAGTACTTC.

The chain is built from TRBV2 and TRBJ1-6, with D possibly TRBD1 on 5 matching bases. The CDR3 has 17 amino acids. V lost 4 bases to trimming and J lost 6 bases, with 19 bases between them. In germline, CDR1 is SNHLY, CDR2 FYNNEI. CDR3 in DNA: TGTGCCAGCAGTGGTCGGGGCCTAACTCATAGTAATTCACCCCTCCACTTT. Protein product: CASSGRGLTHSNSPLHF.

The chain combines TRBV10-3 with TRBJ2-1; 11 bases align to TRBD2. The CDR3 sequence is 15 residues long. V lost 4 bases and J lost 5; bases outside the gene matches: 4. CDR1 and CDR2 (germline): ENHRY, SYGVKD. The CDR3, as DNA: TGTGCCATCAGTGCCCAACTAGCGGGGGACAATGAGCAGTTCTTC. Encoded protein: CAISAQLAGDNEQFF.

This clonotype was seen a few times. The genes are TRBV2 and TRBJ1-2; D not certain. The CDR3 is made up of 15 amino acids. Germline V lookup: CDR1 SNHLY, CDR2 FYNNEI. The germline V and J ends were trimmed by 3 bases and 4 bases, with 15 bases remaining between them. As DNA, the CDR3 is TGTGCCAGCAGTGAGCAGGCGCAGCGTTTCTATGGCTACACCTTC. Translation: CASSEQAQRFYGYTF.

Only a few counts were recorded for this clonotype. V usage is TRBV27 and J usage is TRBJ1-1; maybe TRBD1 (6 bases). The germline gives CDR1 MNHEY, CDR2 SMNVEV (reference sequence). The V gene lost 7 bases and the J gene lost 1 base, with 13 bases spanning the gap. This CDR3 region has 14 residues. CDR3 residues: CASKGERANTEAFF. As DNA, the CDR3 is TGTGCCAGCAAGGGGGAGAGGGCGAACACTGAAGCTTTCTTT.

The sample holds a few counts of this clonotype. CDR3 loop: CACGRGQGMAVVEKLFF. The DNA of the CDR3 is TGTGCCTGCGGGCGGGGACAGGGGATGGCGGTTGTTGAAAAACTGTTTTTT. The J gene is TRBJ1-4, the V gene TRBV12-3 or TRBV12-4, with TRBD1 matching over 10 bases. The CDR3 totals 17 residues. V was clipped by 11 bases and J by 7 bases; unmatched bases: 19.

The V gene is TRBV7-3, the J gene TRBJ2-2; D might be TRBD1 or TRBD2, each matching 5 bases. CDR3 size: 14 residues. Germline V gene sequence: CDR1 SGHTA, CDR2 FQGTGA. Trimming took 1 base from V and 7 from J, leaving 10 bases between them. The CDR3 protein is CASSLKWGNGELFF. In DNA, the CDR3 is TGTGCCAGCAGCTTAAAATGGGGGAACGGGGAGCTGTTTTTT. The full variable domain, in which reference TRBV7-3 and TRBJ2-2 provide the parts outside the CDR3, is GAGVSQTPSNKVTEKGKYVELRCDPISGHTALYWYRQSLGQGPEFLIYFQGTGAADDSGLPNDRFFAVRPEGSVSTLKIQRTERGDSAVYLCASSLKWGNGELFFGEGSRLTVL.

CDR3 bases: TGTGCCAGCAGCTTGTCCCTGAGGGTGCGGGGGGAACAAGAGACCCAGTACTTC. Protein product: CASSLSLRVRGEQETQYF. This sequence joins TRBV7-6 and TRBJ2-5, with TRBD2 matching 8 bases. CDR1 is SGHVS and CDR2 is FNYEAQ in the germline V gene. The CDR3 length is 18 residues. The J segment lost 2 bases and the V segment lost 3 bases, leaving 14 bases of the junction unmatched.

This clonotype was seen once. The V and J genes are TRBV6-5 and TRBJ2-7; 8 positions match TRBD2. There are 16 residues in the CDR3. Unmatched junction bases numbered 4, after V lost 0 bases and J lost 0 bases. Germline V gene lookup returns CDR1 MNHEY and CDR2 SVGAGI. In nucleotides, the CDR3 is TGTGCCAGCAGTTACTCGGCTAGCGGGTCCTCCTACGAGCAGTACTTC. It translates to CASSYSASGSSYEQYF.

This clonotype was counted a few times. The rearrangement uses TRBV5-6 and TRBJ1-5; tentative D call: TRBD1 (5 bases). Trimming removed 6 bases from V and 5 bases from J, with 15 bases in between. Germline V lookup: CDR1 SGHDT, CDR2 YYEEEE. This CDR3 region has 14 residues. The CDR3 nucleotides read TGTGCCAGCACCAATAGGGACTCCCATCAGCCCCAGCATTTT. Amino acids: CASTNRDSHQPQHF.

This clonotype was seen more than once but under ten times. V gene TRBV3-1 combines with J gene TRBJ2-1; D may be TRBD2 (5 bases). This CDR3 has 14 amino acids. The V end lost 1 base, the J end lost 5 bases, and 9 bases lay between the germline ends. Germline CDR1 and CDR2: LGHDT and YNNKEL (reference sequence). The CDR3 DNA is TGTGCCAGCAGCCAAGTCTTTAGCGACAATGAGCAGTTCTTC. Protein: CASSQVFSDNEQFF.

This clonotype turned up a few times. This rearrangement joins TRBV10-2 to TRBJ1-3; no clear D. Trimming removed 4 bases at V and 4 bases at J, with 8 bases between. The germline V gene has CDR1 WSHSY and CDR2 SAAADI. The CDR3 length is 13 residues. The CDR3 spells CASSVTEGNTIYF. As DNA, the CDR3 is TGCGCCAGCAGTGTGACGGAGGGAAACACCATATATTTT.

Only a few counts were recorded for this clonotype. The chain uses TRBV7-9 and TRBJ2-2; no clear D. Per the germline V gene, CDR1 is SEHNR and CDR2 is FQNEAQ (reference sequence). This CDR3 spans 14 amino acids. Trimming removed 1 base from V and 5 bases from J, with 8 bases in between. The CDR3 DNA reads as TGTGCCAGCAGCTTAGGGGAATGGACCGGGGAGCTGTTTTTT. It encodes CASSLGEWTGELFF.

This clonotype was observed a handful of times. The chain couples TRBV29-1 to TRBJ1-2; TRBD1 matches at 9 bases. The CDR3 extends over 13 amino acids. The germline gives CDR1 SQVTM, CDR2 ANQGSEA. V shed 4 bases and J 8 bases; nucleotides not matched to a gene: 8. The CDR3 region is CSVGIRDREGYTF. DNA for the CDR3: TGCAGCGTTGGAATCCGGGACAGGGAGGGCTACACCTTC.